Presented here are 27 T cell receptor beta chains from one specimen sequenced in a study of T cell changes during pregnancy in multiple sclerosis. Only in-frame clones appear in the TCRdb table, and some are missing; sequencing was by immunoSEQ multiplex PCR. This table has about 59,000 clones, about 93% appearing once. The input for sequencing was CD4+ T cells from peripheral blood mononuclear cells, taken before pregnancy. The source is a female donor with multiple sclerosis, enrolled in a pregnancy study.

The genes are TRBV11-3 and TRBJ1-1; TRBD1 is a possible D gene (6 bases). This CDR3 has 13 amino acids. With 3 bases removed from V and 4 bases from J, the gap between germline ends came to 9 bases. Germline V lookup: CDR1 SGHNT, CDR2 YENEEA. The CDR3 DNA sequence: TGTGCCAGCAGCTTCCAGGGGACCACTGAAGCTTTCTTT. This gives the protein CASSFQGTTEAFF.

V gene TRBV27 combines with J gene TRBJ1-4, with 8 bases matching TRBD1. Germline-derived CDR1 and CDR2 are MNHEY and SMNVEV (reference sequence). V shed 6 bases, J shed 5 bases, and the junction held 5 bases outside the gene matches. The CDR3 is made up of 14 amino acids. CDR3 protein: CASRVGTGNEKLFF. In nucleotides, the CDR3 is TGTGCCAGCAGGGTGGGGACAGGCAATGAAAAACTGTTTTTT.

The V gene is TRBV7-9, the J gene TRBJ1-5, with a weak D call TRBD1 (5 bases). V was clipped by 3 bases and J by 0 bases, with 9 bases between them. This CDR3 is built from 15 residues. Per germline, CDR1 SEHNR and CDR2 FQNEAQ (reference sequence). CDR3 protein: CASSFDDSSNQPQHF. As DNA, the CDR3 is TGTGCCAGCAGCTTTGACGACAGTAGCAATCAGCCCCAGCATTTT. Supplemented by reference TRBV7-9 and TRBJ1-5, the full variable domain reads DTGVSQNPRHKITKRGQNVTFRCDPISEHNRLYWYRQTLGQGPEFLTYFQNEAQLEKSRLLSDRFSAERPKGSFSTLEIQRTEQGDSAMYLCASSFDDSSNQPQHFGDGTRLSIL.

The gene calls are TRBV6-6 and TRBJ1-2; tentatively, D is TRBD1 (5 bases). V shed 6 bases and J shed 1 base, with 15 bases lying between them. Per germline, CDR1 MNHNY and CDR2 SVGAGI (reference sequence). This CDR3 has 15 amino acids. The CDR3 is CASSSTGVFNYGYTF. The CDR3 DNA is TGTGCCAGCAGCTCAACAGGTGTTTTTAACTATGGCTACACCTTC.

V and J are TRBV11-3 and TRBJ2-5, with D tentatively TRBD1 (6 bases). This CDR3 has 14 residues. The ends were cut back, 6 bases at V and 3 bases at J, with 14 bases in the middle. Germline V CDR1 and CDR2: SGHNT, YENEEA. CDR3 DNA: TGTGCCAGCAGATTCCAACAGGGAGAAGAGACCCAGTACTTC. Encoded protein: CASRFQQGEETQYF.

V gene TRBV21-1 combines with J gene TRBJ2-4; the table's D call, TRBD1, has no DNA check behind it. TRBV21-1 is listed as a pseudogene. This CDR3 spans 16 amino acids. DNA of the CDR3: TGTGCCAGCAGCAGGTTCCCAGGGGGCGTTGGGTCCATTCAGTACTTC. It is translated as CASSRFPGGVGSIQYF.

The V call is TRBV5-1, the J call TRBJ1-6; no reliable D call. With 4 bases removed from V and 9 bases from J, the gap between germline ends came to 11 bases. Germline V gene data show CDR1 as SGHRS and CDR2 as YFSETQ. CDR3 length equals 13 residues. CDR3 in amino acids: CASSMRVGSPLHF. In nucleotides, the CDR3 is TGCGCCAGCAGCATGCGTGTTGGTTCACCCCTCCACTTT.

In this sample, this clone turned up once. V is TRBV27 and J is TRBJ2-1, with D perhaps TRBD1 (6 bases). Trimming removed 5 bases from V and 6 bases from J, with 17 bases in between. The CDR3 extends over 15 amino acids. CDR1 is MNHEY and CDR2 is SMNVEV in the germline V gene (reference sequence). In DNA form, the CDR3 reads TGTGCCAGCAGTGTTAGGTCAGGGGTTGGCAATGAGCAGTTCTTC. This codes for CASSVRSGVGNEQFF.

The chain joins TRBV11-2 to TRBJ2-5; the D is unclear. The ends were cut back, 7 bases at V and 4 bases at J, with 10 bases in the middle. CDR1 and CDR2 from the germline V gene are SGHAT and FQNNGV. The CDR3 spans 12 residues. The CDR3 bases are TGTGCCAGCACGGTCGAAAGAGAGACCCAGTACTTC. Its translation: CASTVERETQYF.

The chain couples TRBV11-2 to TRBJ2-1, with 11 bases that match TRBD2. The germline V gene encodes CDR1 SGHAT and CDR2 FQNNGV. Trimming at V came to 2 bases and at J to 15 bases, leaving 9 bases not matched to a gene. The CDR3 totals 14 residues. DNA of the CDR3: TGTGCCAGCAGCTTAAAAAGGACTAGCGGGCAATGGTTCTTC. Its protein product is CASSLKRTSGQWFF.

The chain uses TRBV20-1 and TRBJ1-1, with D unresolved. The CDR3 spans 10 residues. V lost 3 bases, J lost 7 bases, and 6 bases lay in between. Germline-derived CDR1 and CDR2 are DFQATT and SNEGSKA (reference sequence). CDR3: CSASRIEAFF. CDR3 DNA sequence: TGCAGTGCTAGTCGTATTGAAGCTTTCTTT.

V is TRBV5-6 and J is TRBJ2-3, with D unresolved. CDR1 is SGHDT and CDR2 is YYEEEE in the germline V gene. The CDR3 has 13 amino acids. Trimming took 0 bases from V and 3 from J, leaving 5 bases between them. The CDR3 spells CASSLVGTDTQYF. The CDR3 DNA sequence: TGTGCCAGCAGCTTGGTCGGTACAGATACGCAGTATTTT.

The J gene is TRBJ2-1, the V gene TRBV5-1, with 10 bases identical to TRBD2. The CDR3 loop spans 15 amino acids. Germline V lookup: CDR1 SGHRS, CDR2 YFSETQ. With 1 base clipped from V and 5 bases from J, the junction kept 3 bases outside the gene matches. The CDR3 DNA follows: TGCGCCAGCAGCTTGTTTCTAGCGGGAGACAATGAGCAGTTCTTC. Translated: CASSLFLAGDNEQFF.

The chain has TRBV7-6 and TRBJ2-7, with TRBD1 matching 7 bases. Trimming cost V 1 base and J 0 bases; bases outside gene matches: 6. The CDR3 runs to 16 residues. The V gene's germline CDR1 is SGHVS and CDR2 FNYEAQ. DNA of the CDR3: TGTGCCAGCAGCTTAGGGTCACAGGGGAGCTCCTACGAGCAGTACTTC. Encoded protein: CASSLGSQGSSYEQYF.

There are a few counts of this clone. The chain combines TRBV7-3 with TRBJ2-1; D may be TRBD2 (6 bases). In germline, CDR1 is SGHTA, CDR2 FQGTGA. The CDR3 length is 16 residues. V was pared by 5 bases and J by 6 bases, with 20 bases between. The CDR3 sequence is CASSLTSGTQINEQFF. CDR3 in DNA: TGTGCCAGCAGCCTCACGTCCGGGACTCAGATCAATGAGCAGTTCTTC.

This rearrangement joins TRBV11-2 to TRBJ2-1; D uncertain. CDR1 is SGHAT and CDR2 is FQNNGV in the germline V gene. V lost 4 bases, J lost 4 bases, and 14 bases lay in between. This CDR3 spans 15 amino acids. This CDR3 is CASSSSVGFYNEQFF. The CDR3 DNA reads TGTGCCAGCAGCTCTTCGGTGGGCTTTTACAATGAGCAGTTCTTC.

This clone is a singleton in its sample. The rearrangement joins TRBV29-1 to TRBJ1-2; 10 bases are a match to TRBD1. The CDR3 has 14 residues. CDR1 is SQVTM and CDR2 is ANQGSEA in the germline V gene. V shed 7 bases, J shed 8 bases, and the junction held 13 bases outside the gene matches. The CDR3 DNA reads TGCAGCGCCATACTGGCCGGGACAGGGGCGGGCTACACCTTC. This translates into CSAILAGTGAGYTF.

The chain links TRBV28 to TRBJ2-3; 8 bases line up with TRBD1. Germline CDR1 reads MDHEN; CDR2 reads SYDVKM. Germline trimming cut 10 bases from V and 6 bases from J; bases unmatched to any gene: 12. The CDR3 loop spans 14 amino acids. The CDR3 loop is CATTFGQGLDTQYF. DNA of the CDR3: TGTGCCACCACTTTTGGACAGGGTTTGGATACGCAGTATTTT.

The gene calls are TRBV4-1 and TRBJ2-5, with D possibly TRBD1 on 5 matching bases. Germline CDR1 MGHRA, CDR2 YSYEKL. CDR3 length: 15 residues. V lost 1 base and J 4 bases, leaving 13 bases between the germline ends. The CDR3 DNA follows: TGCGCCAGCAGCCAAGTGGTAGGGGTGGTAGAGACCCAGTACTTC. As protein: CASSQVVGVVETQYF.

J is TRBJ2-7 and V is TRBV18, with D unclear. V dropped 0 bases and J dropped 3 bases, with 6 bases sitting between them. This CDR3 spans 13 amino acids. Germline CDR1 reads KGHSH; CDR2 reads LQKENI. CDR3 protein: CASSPPNSYEQYF. DNA for the CDR3: TGTGCCAGCTCACCACCGAACAGCTACGAGCAGTACTTC.

The chain has TRBV11-3 and TRBJ2-2; 12 bases map to TRBD2. The CDR3 is made up of 19 amino acids. Germline V gene data show CDR1 as SGHNT and CDR2 as YENEEA. J gave up 2 bases and V 5 bases, and 12 bases lay outside the gene matches. The CDR3 reads CASSPLTSGSGFNTGELFF. Written as DNA, the CDR3 is TGTGCCAGCAGCCCACTGACTAGCGGGAGCGGGTTTAACACCGGGGAGCTGTTTTTT.

V gene TRBV7-6 combines with J gene TRBJ2-1; 11 bases fit TRBD2. CDR3 length: 17 residues. V was clipped by 2 bases and J by 8 bases; unmatched bases: 11. Germline V gene data show CDR1 as SGHVS and CDR2 as FNYEAQ. CDR3 nucleotides: TGTGCCAGCAGCTTATTTGGGCTAGCGGGGGGAGGAGATGAGCAGTTCTTC. Translated: CASSLFGLAGGGDEQFF.

V is TRBV28 and J is TRBJ1-3; D call uncertain. Germline V gene lookup returns CDR1 MDHEN and CDR2 SYDVKM. The V and J ends lost 5 bases and 1 base respectively, with 12 bases between them. The length of the CDR3 is 15 residues. CDR3 nucleotides: TGTGCCAGCAGTCCATTGGAGGGTTCTGGAAACACCATATATTTT. Its translation: CASSPLEGSGNTIYF.

This sequence joins TRBV6-6 and TRBJ1-5, with TRBD1 as a possible D gene (5 bases). V lost 6 bases, J lost 4 bases, and 10 bases lay in between. The germline CDR1 and CDR2 sequences are MNHNY and SVGAGI (reference sequence). The CDR3 is 13 amino acids. The CDR3 sequence: CASSLRENQPQHF. The CDR3, as DNA: TGTGCCAGCAGCCTCAGGGAAAATCAGCCCCAGCATTTT.

The J gene is TRBJ2-1, the V gene TRBV9; a weak D match, TRBD2 (5 bases). This CDR3 contains 13 residues. V lost 4 bases and J 3 bases, leaving 8 bases between the germline ends. The germline V gene encodes CDR1 SGDLS and CDR2 YYNGEE. The CDR3 sequence: CASSPDYYNEQFF. CDR3 sequence (DNA): TGTGCCAGCAGCCCCGACTACTACAATGAGCAGTTCTTC.

The genes are TRBV5-4 and TRBJ2-5; 7 nucleotides line up with TRBD1. V was pared by 0 bases and J by 2 bases, with 1 base of the junction left unmatched. This CDR3 spans 14 amino acids. The germline CDR1 and CDR2 sequences are SGHNT and YYREEE (reference sequence). In nucleotides, the CDR3 is TGTGCCAGCAGCTTGGGGGGACAGCAAGAGACCCAGTACTTC. It specifies CASSLGGQQETQYF.

The chain recombines TRBV30 with TRBJ2-7; 7 bases agree with TRBD1. The junction had 10 bases not matched to a gene; V was cut back by 5 bases and J by 0 bases. This CDR3 is built from 15 residues. CDR1 and CDR2 from the germline V gene are GTSNPN and SVGIG (reference sequence). CDR3 region: CAWGGSDRSSYEQYF. The DNA for the CDR3 is TGTGCCTGGGGGGGCTCGGACAGGAGCTCCTACGAGCAGTACTTC.